Each of the 3 T cell receptor beta chains below was sequenced from the same sample in a study of OX40 agonist ivuxolimab in advanced cancers. Produced via immunoSEQ multiplex PCR; TCRdb's table is partial and in-frame only. The sample holds around 70,000 clones, around four fifths seen once. The specimen comprised CD4+ or CD8+ T cells sorted from blood, sampled in a trial of the OX40 agonist ivuxolimab. The receptors were gathered from an adult with an advanced solid tumor such as melanoma, head and neck, liver or kidney cancer.

DNA for the CDR3: TGTGCCAGCAGTTACGCTAGCGGGGCTGAGACCCAGTACTTC. Translation: CASSYASGAETQYF. This chain uses TRBV6-5 with TRBJ2-5; 9 positions match TRBD2. Losses at the gene ends were 2 bases for V and 5 bases for J; bases not matched to a gene: 3. There are 14 residues in the CDR3. Germline CDR1 reads MNHEY; CDR2 reads SVGAGI.

CDR3 in amino acids: CASRAGTGGYEQYF. The CDR3 region has the DNA TGTGCCAGCAGGGCCGGGACAGGTGGTTACGAGCAGTACTTC. The rearrangement links TRBV6-6 to TRBJ2-7; TRBD1 aligns across 8 bases. CDR1 and CDR2 (germline): MNHNY, SVGAGI (reference sequence). The CDR3 consists of 14 residues. The J segment lost 4 bases and the V segment lost 6 bases, leaving 8 bases of the junction unmatched.

Remarks on this clone: Other nucleotide sequences from this sample produce the same CDR3. This sequence joins TRBV6-6 and TRBJ1-1; D uncertain. V lost 0 bases and J 4 bases, leaving 6 bases between the germline ends. Germline CDR1 MNHNY, CDR2 SVGAGI (reference sequence). The CDR3 extends over 13 amino acids. The chain's CDR3 is CASSYSTATEAFF. CDR3 coding DNA: TGTGCCAGCAGTTACTCGACGGCCACTGAAGCTTTCTTT.